This paragraph covers one T cell receptor beta chain sequence. Its antigen remains unknown. Profiling relied on immunoSEQ multiplex PCR, and the TCRdb table lists in-frame clones only, not all of them. The profile covers around 25,000 clones, with 92% appearing a single time and around 2.5% taken by the ten largest. The data originate from a study of T cells in localized non-small cell lung cancer. Points from the study as a whole: It was uninvolved adjacent lung that showed the highest T cell clonality, exceeding tumor.

The CDR3 runs to 15 residues. Germline V gene sequence: CDR1 SGHRS, CDR2 YFSETQ. Unmatched junction bases numbered 9, after V lost 3 bases and J lost 5 bases. This TCR was sampled from a woman aged 40-75 years with stage I lung adenocarcinoma. The rearrangement joins TRBV5-1 to TRBJ2-5; 8 nucleotides align to TRBD1. Sample: peripheral blood, taken before any cancer treatment. The CDR3 DNA reads as TGCGCCAGCAGCTGGGGGGATCCAGGGGGCGAGACCCAGTACTTC. Amino acids: CASSWGDPGGETQYF.